This TCR beta chain was sequenced during a study of blood T cell repertoires in COVID-19. Across the whole study: In each case, the material was cDNA or gDNA derived from T cells, B-cell-depleted T cells, or PBMCs.

Per the original data handling: Nucleated cell counts were estimated from reference gene primer amplification. Sequencing was performed with immunoSEQ multiplex PCR; in TCRdb, only in-frame clones are kept and a portion is missing. V, J and clone size are those of that table, while D and trimming were read from the DNA. The sample shows about 120,000 clones, roughly nine tenths of them seen only once. V was trimmed by 2 bases and J by 0 bases, leaving 13 bases between them. The CDR3 extends over 16 amino acids. Germline CDR1 and CDR2: MNHNS and SASEGT. The sequencing input was peripheral blood. This TCR came from a man between 65 and 85 years old with active or convalescent COVID-19. The V and J genes are TRBV6-1 and TRBJ1-2; possible D gene TRBD1, 5 bases. The CDR3 region has the DNA TGTGCCAGCAGTGAAAGTGACAGCACACCTAACTATGGCTACACCTTC. Translation: CASSESDSTPNYGYTF.